The entry below describes one T cell receptor (beta chain). No antigen is known for it. The V and J ends lost 4 bases and 4 bases respectively, with 10 bases between them. CDR3 length equals 12 residues. CDR1 GTSNPN and CDR2 SVGIG come from the germline V gene (reference sequence). The source of the sample is a study of cytomegalovirus exposure and HLA in healthy donors. Both 60 Vbeta primers and 13 Jbeta primers went into the PCR. TCRdb's copy holds only in-frame clones and misses some; the assay was immunoSEQ multiplex PCR. The sample carries 85,000 to 100,000 clones, over 70% recorded once. Whole-study findings and limits: Presence/absence analysis assumed near-uniform sequencing depth across donors. Most sequenced TCRs were rare (though some public TCRs occurred in many donors).

The rearrangement links TRBV30 to TRBJ1-1, with D possibly TRBD1 on 5 matching bases. The sequencing input was PBMCs. This TCR was sampled from a man aged 50 to 60 in good health and CMV-seropositive. The CDR3 region is CAWTAGGTEAFF. The CDR3 nucleotides read TGTGCCTGGACCGCGGGGGGCACTGAAGCTTTCTTT.